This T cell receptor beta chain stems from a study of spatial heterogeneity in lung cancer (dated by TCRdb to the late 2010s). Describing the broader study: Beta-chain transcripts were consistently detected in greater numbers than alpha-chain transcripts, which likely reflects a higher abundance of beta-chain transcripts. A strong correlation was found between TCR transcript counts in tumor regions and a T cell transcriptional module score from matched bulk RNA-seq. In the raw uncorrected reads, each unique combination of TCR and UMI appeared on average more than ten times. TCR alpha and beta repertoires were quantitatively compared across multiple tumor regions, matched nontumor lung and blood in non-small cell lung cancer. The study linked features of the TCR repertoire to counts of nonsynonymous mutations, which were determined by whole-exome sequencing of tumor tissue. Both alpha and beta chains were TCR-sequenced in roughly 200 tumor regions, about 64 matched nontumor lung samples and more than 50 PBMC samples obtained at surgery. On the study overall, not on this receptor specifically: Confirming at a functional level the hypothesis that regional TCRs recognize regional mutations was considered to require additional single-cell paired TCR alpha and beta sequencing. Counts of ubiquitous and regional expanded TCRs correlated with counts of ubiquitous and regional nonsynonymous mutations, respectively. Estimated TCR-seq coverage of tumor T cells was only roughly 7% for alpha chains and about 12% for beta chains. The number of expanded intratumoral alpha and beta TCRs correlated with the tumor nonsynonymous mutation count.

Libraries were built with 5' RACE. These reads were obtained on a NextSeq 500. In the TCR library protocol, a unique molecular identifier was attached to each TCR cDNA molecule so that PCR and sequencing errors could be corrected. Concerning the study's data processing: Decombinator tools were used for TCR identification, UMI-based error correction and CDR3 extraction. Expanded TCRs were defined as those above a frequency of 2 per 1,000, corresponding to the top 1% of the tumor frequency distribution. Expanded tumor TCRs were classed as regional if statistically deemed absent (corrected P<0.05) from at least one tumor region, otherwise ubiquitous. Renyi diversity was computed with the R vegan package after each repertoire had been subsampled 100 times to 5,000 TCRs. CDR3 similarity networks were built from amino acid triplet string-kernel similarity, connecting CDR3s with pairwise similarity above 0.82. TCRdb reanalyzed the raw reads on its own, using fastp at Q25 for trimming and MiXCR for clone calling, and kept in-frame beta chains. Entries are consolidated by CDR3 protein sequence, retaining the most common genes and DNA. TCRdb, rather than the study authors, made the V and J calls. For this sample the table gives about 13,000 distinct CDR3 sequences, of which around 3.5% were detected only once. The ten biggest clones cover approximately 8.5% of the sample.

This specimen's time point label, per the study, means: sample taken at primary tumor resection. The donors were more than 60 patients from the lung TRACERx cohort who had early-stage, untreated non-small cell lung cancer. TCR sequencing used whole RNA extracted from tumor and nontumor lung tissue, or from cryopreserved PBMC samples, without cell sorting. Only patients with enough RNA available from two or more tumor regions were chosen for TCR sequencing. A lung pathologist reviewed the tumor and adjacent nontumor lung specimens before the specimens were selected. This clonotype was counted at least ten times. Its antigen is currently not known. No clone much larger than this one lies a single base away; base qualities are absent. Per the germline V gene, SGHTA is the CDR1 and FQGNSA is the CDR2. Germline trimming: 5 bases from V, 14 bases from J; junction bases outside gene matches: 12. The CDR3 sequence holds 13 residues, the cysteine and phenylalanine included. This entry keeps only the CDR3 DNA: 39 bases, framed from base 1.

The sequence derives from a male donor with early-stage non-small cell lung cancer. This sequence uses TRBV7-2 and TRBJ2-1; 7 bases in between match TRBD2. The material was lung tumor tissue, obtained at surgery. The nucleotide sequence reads TGTGCCAGCAGCGTCGGGGGAGGGGACCCCAAGTTCTTC. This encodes CASSVGGGDPKFF.